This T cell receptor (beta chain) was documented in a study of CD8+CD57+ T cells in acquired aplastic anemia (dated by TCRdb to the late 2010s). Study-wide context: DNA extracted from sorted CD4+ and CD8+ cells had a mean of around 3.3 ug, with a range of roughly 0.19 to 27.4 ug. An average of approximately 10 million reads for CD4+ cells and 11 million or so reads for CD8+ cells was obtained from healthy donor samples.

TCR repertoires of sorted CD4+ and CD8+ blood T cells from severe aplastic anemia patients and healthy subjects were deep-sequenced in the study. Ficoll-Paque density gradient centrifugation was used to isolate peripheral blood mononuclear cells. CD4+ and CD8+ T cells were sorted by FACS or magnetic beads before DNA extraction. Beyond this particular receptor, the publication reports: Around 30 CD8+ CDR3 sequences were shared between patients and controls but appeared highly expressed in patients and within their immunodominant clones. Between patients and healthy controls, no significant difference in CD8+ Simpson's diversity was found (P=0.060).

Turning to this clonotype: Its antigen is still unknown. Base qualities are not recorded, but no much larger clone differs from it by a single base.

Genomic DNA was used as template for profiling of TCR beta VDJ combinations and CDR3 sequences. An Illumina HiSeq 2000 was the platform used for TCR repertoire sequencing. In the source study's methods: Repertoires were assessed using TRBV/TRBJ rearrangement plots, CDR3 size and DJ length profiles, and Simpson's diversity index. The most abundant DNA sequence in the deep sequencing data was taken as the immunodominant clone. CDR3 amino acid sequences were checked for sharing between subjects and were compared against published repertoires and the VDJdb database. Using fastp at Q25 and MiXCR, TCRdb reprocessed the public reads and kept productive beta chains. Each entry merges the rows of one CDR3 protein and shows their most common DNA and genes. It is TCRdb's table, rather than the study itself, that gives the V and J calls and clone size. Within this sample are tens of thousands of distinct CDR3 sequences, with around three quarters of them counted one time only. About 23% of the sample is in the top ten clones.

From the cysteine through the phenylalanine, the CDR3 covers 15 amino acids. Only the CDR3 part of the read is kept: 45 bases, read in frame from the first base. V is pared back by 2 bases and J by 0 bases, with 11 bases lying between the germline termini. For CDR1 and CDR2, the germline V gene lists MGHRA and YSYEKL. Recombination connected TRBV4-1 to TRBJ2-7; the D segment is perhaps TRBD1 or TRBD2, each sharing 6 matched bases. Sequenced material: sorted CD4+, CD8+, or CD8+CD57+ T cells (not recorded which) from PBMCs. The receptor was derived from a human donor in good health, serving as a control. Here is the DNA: TGCGCCAGCAGCCAATACGGGGGCAGCTCCTACGAGCAGTACTTC. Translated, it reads CASSQYGGSSYEQYF.